The rows below give T cell receptor beta chains drawn from one sample of a study of blood T cell repertoires in COVID-19. TCRdb's table, derived via immunoSEQ multiplex PCR, lists solely in-frame clones and lacks some. The repertoire holds about 180,000 clones, about three quarters seen once, with roughly 10% in the top ten. Sequenced input: peripheral blood. These receptors all come from a woman older than 75 with COVID-19, enrolled during active disease. Both conserved end residues are part of each CDR3.

TRBJ2-3 | TRBV2 | CASNLWGEARTDTQYF
TRBJ2-2 | TRBV5-4 | CASSFDRGGTGELFF
TRBJ1-3 | TRBV7-9 | CASSLRDTYSGNTIYF
TRBJ2-2 | TRBV28 | CASITRGSGELFF
TRBJ2-2 | TRBV18 | CASSPKDRPNTGELFF
TRBJ2-1 | TRBV27 | CASRVGGAPYNEQFF
TRBJ2-2 | TRBV28 | CASSSLFLMELFF
TRBJ2-1 | TRBV7-2 | CASSPQSARNEQFF
TRBJ1-1 | TRBV7-9 | CASSFYSGVRTEAFF
TRBJ1-2 | TRBV4-2 | CASSQATDSNYGYTF
TRBJ1-5 | TRBV28 | CASSLDTRLTIKPQHF
TRBJ2-7 | TRBV4-3 | CASSQDPTYEQYF
TRBJ1-6 | TRBV21-1 | CASSKGDRGRNNSPLHF
TRBJ2-1 | TRBV5-4 | CASTPGTSGYNEQFF
TRBJ2-1 | TRBV9 | CASSVDWGPYNEQFF
TRBJ1-1 | TRBV28 | CASSLLGQGVDEAFF
TRBJ1-1 | TRBV6-4 | CASSRGMNTEAFF
TRBJ2-1 | TRBV7-2 | CASSFFSGGGNEQFF
TRBJ1-6 | TRBV11-2 | CASSLDLKIPPHF
TRBJ2-2 | TRBV6-5 | CASSYSNTGELFF
TRBJ1-2 | TRBV2 | CASSEAIGGGYTF
TRBJ2-3 | TRBV10-3 | CATEQGSSTDTQYF
TRBJ2-1 | TRBV24-1 | CATSEGRGGSFEQFF
TRBJ2-3 | TRBV7-9 | CASSLVPSGISTDTQYF
TRBJ1-2 | TRBV18 | CASSPRRGVEGYTF
TRBJ2-7 | TRBV9 | CASSVSGTVSYEQYF
TRBJ1-1 | TRBV9 | CASSVPVQGAGMNTEAFF
TRBJ2-1 | TRBV19 | CASSIQGANNEQFF
TRBJ2-1 | TRBV2 | CASSEQLAGQFF
TRBJ2-1 | TRBV7-9 | CASSVWSGHNEQFF
TRBJ2-1 | TRBV11-1 | CASSLELAGGPSEQFF
TRBJ2-3 | TRBV9 | CASSVRREGTDTQYF
TRBJ2-7 | TRBV3-1/TRBV3-2 | CASSQGSGGRYEQYF
TRBJ2-3 | TRBV29-1 | CSVDLGQGFPDTQYF
TRBJ1-5 | TRBV7-8 | CASSSNGQGYSNQPQHF
TRBJ2-5 | TRBV5-4 | CASSLRLAGQETQYF
TRBJ2-5 | TRBV9 | CASSMAAGGWWETQYF
TRBJ2-7 | TRBV12-3/TRBV12-4 | CASSFAAYEQYF
TRBJ2-1 | TRBV28 | CASSTQRTGGINEQFF
TRBJ1-4 | TRBV28 | CASSLRDRAYNEKLFF
TRBJ1-1 | TRBV19 | CASSGTAMNTEAFF
TRBJ2-2 | TRBV28 | CASSSDRVLAGELFF
TRBJ2-7 | TRBV16 | CASSQPTDVGGLGYEQYF
TRBJ1-6 | TRBV19 | CASSARSSYNSPLHF
TRBJ1-2 | TRBV14 | CASSPLGQGSHTF
TRBJ2-2 | TRBV28 | CASRLTSGRAGFTGELFF
TRBJ2-5 | TRBV5-6 | CASSLGQRETQYF
TRBJ2-7 | TRBV7-9 | CASSPGGGNYEQYF